This passage covers 3 T cell receptor beta chains from one sample sequenced in a study of blood T cell repertoires in COVID-19 (dated by TCRdb to 2020 to 2021). Libraries were built with the immunoSEQ multiplex PCR assay. TCRdb stores this immuneACCESS table with in-frame sequences only. Part of the clones is absent; in the studies checked, under half of the shortfall reflects unresolved V genes, and no reason is known for the rest. A total of 250,000 or so clones appear in this sample, 80% to 90% of them only once. The top ten clones comprise less than 4.5% of the sample. Sequencing used peripheral blood. Source of these receptors: a middle-aged man with acute or convalescent COVID-19.

The chain recombines TRBV6-5 with TRBJ1-3; 7 nucleotides line up with TRBD1. V shed 2 bases and J 0 bases; nucleotides not matched to a gene: 1. Germline V gives CDR1 MNHEY, CDR2 SVGAGI. The CDR3 consists of 15 residues. CDR3 loop: CASSYGDSSGNTIYF. For the CDR3, the DNA is TGTGCCAGCAGTTACGGGGACAGCTCTGGAAACACCATATATTTT.

V is TRBV18 and J is TRBJ1-1, with D hard to call. The CDR3 consists of 14 residues. Trimming left V 5 bases short and J 7 bases short, with 17 bases between. CDR1 is KGHSH, CDR2 LQKENI, per germline. CDR3 nucleotides: TGTGCCAGCTCAAAAAGCGGTAATGCTCTTGAAGCTTTCTTT. This encodes CASSKSGNALEAFF.

This clone occurred once. The CDR3 carries no conserved terminal phenylalanine or tryptophan, so it likely arises from a read error. The chain recombines TRBV5-1 with TRBJ1-1, with a tentative D call TRBD1 (5 bases). The germline CDR1 and CDR2 sequences are SGHRS and YFSETQ. This CDR3 spans 14 amino acids. The V end was cut by 7 bases, the J end by 4 bases, with 17 bases between. The CDR3 region has the DNA TGCGCCAGCGTAAGCTCTGGGGCCGGCACTGAAGCTTTCCTT. This translates into CASVSSGAGTEAFL.